These T cell receptor beta chains were read from a single sample in a study of shared clonotypes between healthy human individuals. Method: immunoSEQ multiplex PCR; TCRdb's copy keeps in-frame clones and lacks some. This table holds over a million clones, over 95% found once. What was sequenced was naive CD4+ T cells sorted from blood. The source is a young man in good health. The conserved cysteine and the conserved F or W are not part of the CDR3 here. D genes are given only for firm matches. The listing skips clone size in some rows; elsewhere it reads once, few, many or a size class.

v_call: TRBV21-1; j_call: TRBJ2-1; clone_size: .; d_call: .; cdr3_aa: ASRDSKTSGTRNDEQF
v_call: TRBV14; j_call: TRBJ2-1; clone_size: .; d_call: .; cdr3_aa: ASWKGGPHNEQF
v_call: TRBV25-1; j_call: TRBJ2-6; clone_size: .; d_call: .; cdr3_aa: ASSDPASGANVLT
v_call: TRBV30; j_call: TRBJ2-7; clone_size: .; d_call: .; cdr3_aa: AWARGGEQY
v_call: TRBV27; j_call: TRBJ2-1; clone_size: .; d_call: TRBD1; cdr3_aa: ASSLDRATYNEQF
v_call: TRBV30; j_call: TRBJ2-1; clone_size: .; d_call: TRBD1; cdr3_aa: AWSRDRVEVREQF
v_call: TRBV7-9; j_call: TRBJ1-4; clone_size: once; d_call: TRBD1; cdr3_aa: ASSLTGGGEKLF
v_call: TRBV4-1; j_call: TRBJ2-7; clone_size: .; d_call: .; cdr3_aa: ASSQDRGGLGVGEQY
v_call: TRBV4-3; j_call: TRBJ2-7; clone_size: .; d_call: .; cdr3_aa: ASSRSVQGEYEQY
v_call: TRBV5-1; j_call: TRBJ2-1; clone_size: .; d_call: TRBD1; cdr3_aa: ASSLASTGGSEQF
v_call: TRBV5-6; j_call: TRBJ1-2; clone_size: .; d_call: .; cdr3_aa: ASSLEVSSYGYT
v_call: TRBV19; j_call: TRBJ1-5; clone_size: .; d_call: .; cdr3_aa: ASSPHPLGNQPQH
v_call: TRBV5-5; j_call: TRBJ2-3; clone_size: .; d_call: .; cdr3_aa: ASSLSLTSTDTQY
v_call: TRBV7-8; j_call: TRBJ2-7; clone_size: .; d_call: .; cdr3_aa: ASSLALGDEQY
v_call: TRBV5-1; j_call: TRBJ2-5; clone_size: .; d_call: TRBD2; cdr3_aa: ASSWGGTPYQETQY
v_call: TRBV28; j_call: TRBJ2-5; clone_size: .; d_call: .; cdr3_aa: ASSLRTVTLNFHFQETQY
v_call: TRBV10-3; j_call: TRBJ2-2; clone_size: .; d_call: .; cdr3_aa: AISEFLGRDTGELF
v_call: TRBV21-1; j_call: TRBJ1-5; clone_size: once; d_call: .; cdr3_aa: ASGRDRGGDQPQH
v_call: TRBV29-1; j_call: TRBJ2-7; clone_size: .; d_call: .; cdr3_aa: SVAGDLYEQY
v_call: TRBV4-3; j_call: TRBJ1-4; clone_size: .; d_call: .; cdr3_aa: ASSQDAVGTNEKLF
v_call: TRBV9; j_call: TRBJ1-2; clone_size: .; d_call: .; cdr3_aa: ASSVDVAGGRWSYT
v_call: TRBV9; j_call: TRBJ1-2; clone_size: once; d_call: .; cdr3_aa: AIPSGTNYGYT
v_call: TRBV9; j_call: TRBJ2-3; clone_size: .; d_call: TRBD2; cdr3_aa: ASSVGAGGDTQY
v_call: TRBV2; j_call: TRBJ1-2; clone_size: once; d_call: TRBD1; cdr3_aa: ASSEARDRAIANYGYT
v_call: TRBV7-2; j_call: TRBJ1-3; clone_size: .; d_call: .; cdr3_aa: ASSFDVFGGNTIY
v_call: TRBV19; j_call: TRBJ2-1; clone_size: .; d_call: TRBD1; cdr3_aa: ASSPLGQGKPSEQF
v_call: TRBV25-1; j_call: TRBJ1-1; clone_size: few; d_call: .; cdr3_aa: ASSTRWEAF
v_call: TRBV5-1; j_call: TRBJ2-2; clone_size: .; d_call: TRBD2; cdr3_aa: ASSLAAGLAFSGELF
v_call: TRBV14; j_call: TRBJ2-5; clone_size: .; d_call: .; cdr3_aa: ASSRSRETQY
v_call: TRBV6-5; j_call: TRBJ1-1; clone_size: .; d_call: TRBD1; cdr3_aa: ASSRRQGANTEAF
v_call: TRBV7-2; j_call: TRBJ2-2; clone_size: .; d_call: TRBD1; cdr3_aa: ASSAGQVNTGELF
v_call: TRBV10-1; j_call: TRBJ1-1; clone_size: .; d_call: .; cdr3_aa: ASSESGDLREAF
v_call: TRBV7-2; j_call: TRBJ1-2; clone_size: .; d_call: .; cdr3_aa: ASSLTPPGQTHYGYT
v_call: TRBV27; j_call: TRBJ2-3; clone_size: .; d_call: .; cdr3_aa: ASSLRWVTDTQY
v_call: TRBV27; j_call: TRBJ2-7; clone_size: once; d_call: TRBD2; cdr3_aa: ASSDGRLASGRAYEQY
v_call: TRBV27; j_call: TRBJ2-3; clone_size: .; d_call: .; cdr3_aa: ASSLSTGRDTQY
v_call: TRBV7-6; j_call: TRBJ2-4; clone_size: .; d_call: .; cdr3_aa: ASSLAGNKNIQY
v_call: TRBV5-1; j_call: TRBJ2-1; clone_size: few; d_call: .; cdr3_aa: ASSFQGTSSYNEQF
v_call: TRBV27; j_call: TRBJ2-5; clone_size: .; d_call: .; cdr3_aa: ASSQSGAGGQETQY
v_call: TRBV12-2; j_call: TRBJ2-7; clone_size: .; d_call: .; cdr3_aa: ASRLGASGTAVYEQY
v_call: TRBV5-6; j_call: TRBJ1-5; clone_size: once; d_call: .; cdr3_aa: ASSLGVTLQPQH
v_call: TRBV18; j_call: TRBJ2-3; clone_size: .; d_call: TRBD2; cdr3_aa: ASSPLASGRIATDTQY
v_call: TRBV18; j_call: TRBJ2-7; clone_size: .; d_call: .; cdr3_aa: ASSPPLRNEQY
v_call: TRBV5-1; j_call: TRBJ2-2; clone_size: .; d_call: TRBD1; cdr3_aa: ASTLSQGSNGELF
v_call: TRBV12-5; j_call: TRBJ2-2; clone_size: .; d_call: TRBD1; cdr3_aa: ASGLGRDSENTGELF
v_call: TRBV19; j_call: TRBJ2-1; clone_size: .; d_call: .; cdr3_aa: ASSIVGAGSYNEQF
v_call: TRBV6-1; j_call: TRBJ2-5; clone_size: .; d_call: TRBD2; cdr3_aa: ASSATSGIDTTQY
v_call: TRBV18; j_call: TRBJ2-5; clone_size: .; d_call: .; cdr3_aa: ASSPPLLRGRYQETQY
v_call: TRBV7-6; j_call: TRBJ2-3; clone_size: .; d_call: .; cdr3_aa: ASSLALIGTAGDTQY
v_call: TRBV29-1; j_call: TRBJ2-7; clone_size: .; d_call: TRBD1; cdr3_aa: SAGGTGSDEQY
v_call: TRBV19; j_call: TRBJ2-2; clone_size: .; d_call: TRBD2; cdr3_aa: ASSLLAGATGELF
v_call: TRBV28; j_call: TRBJ1-2; clone_size: few; d_call: TRBD1; cdr3_aa: ASRSPTGNYGYT
v_call: TRBV7-3; j_call: TRBJ2-1; clone_size: .; d_call: .; cdr3_aa: ASKVTSTRNEQF